Each of the 20 T cell receptor beta chains below was sequenced from the same sample in a study of T cell changes during pregnancy in multiple sclerosis. Here immunoSEQ multiplex PCR was the method, and the copy in TCRdb shows in-frame clones only, minus some. The table lists about 64,000 clones, over 95% of them singletons. Sequencing used CD8+ T cells from peripheral blood mononuclear cells, obtained after pregnancy. The receptors shown here come from a female donor with multiple sclerosis, enrolled in a pregnancy study.

The V call is TRBV5-4, the J call TRBJ1-1; the D is unclear. Germline values: CDR1 SGHNT, CDR2 YYREEE (reference sequence). V was cut by 4 bases and J by 2 bases, with 6 bases left in between. This CDR3 region has 12 residues. The CDR3 region is CASSTQNTEAFF. The CDR3 DNA reads TGTGCCAGCAGCACTCAAAACACTGAAGCTTTCTTT.

The chain recombines TRBV19 with TRBJ2-1, with D perhaps matching TRBD2 (5 bases). This CDR3 spans 14 amino acids. Trimming took 5 bases from V and 7 from J, leaving 15 bases between them. Germline CDR1 reads LNHDA; CDR2 reads SQIVND (reference sequence). The DNA of the CDR3 is TGTGCCAGTAGTTTTGGAGGCCCACGGAATGAGCAGTTCTTC. As protein: CASSFGGPRNEQFF.

This clone occurred a few times. Other DNA sequences in this specimen translate into the identical CDR3. The J gene is TRBJ2-7, the V gene TRBV28, with TRBD1 identical over 11 bases. The junction had 4 bases not matched to a gene; V was cut back by 6 bases and J by 3 bases. Germline CDR1 is MDHEN and CDR2 is SYDVKM. This CDR3 has 14 residues. The CDR3 region has the DNA TGTGCCAGCAGACCGGGACAGGGGGGCTACGAGCAGTACTTC. Its protein is CASRPGQGGYEQYF.

V is TRBV5-1 and J is TRBJ2-5, with D perhaps matching TRBD2 (6 bases). The germline CDR1 and CDR2 sequences are SGHRS and YFSETQ. V lost 2 bases and J 5 bases, leaving 16 bases between the germline ends. The CDR3 sequence is 15 residues long. The CDR3, as DNA: TGCGCCAGCAGCTTAGAGGGAGGCGCCCAGGAGACCCAGTACTTC. Its translation: CASSLEGGAQETQYF.

The V call is TRBV19, the J call TRBJ2-2, with 12 bases matching TRBD2. CDR3 length: 14 residues. V gave up 7 bases and J gave up 6 bases; unmatched junction bases: 3. Germline V lookup: CDR1 LNHDA, CDR2 SQIVND (reference sequence). The CDR3 bases are TGTGCCAGTATGACTAGCGGGAGATCCGGGGAGCTGTTTTTT. Amino acids: CASMTSGRSGELFF. The variable domain in full, with the rest retrieved from reference TRBV19 and TRBJ2-2, is DGGITQSPKYLFRKEGQNVTLSCEQNLNHDAMYWYRQDPGQGLRLIYYSQIVNDFQKGDIAEGYSVSREKKESFPLTVTSAQKNPTAFYLCASMTSGRSGELFFGEGSRLTVL.

The rearrangement uses TRBV29-1 and TRBJ2-1; 9 nucleotides align to TRBD2. This CDR3 region has 17 residues. After removal of 0 bases from V and 3 bases from J, the junction contained 9 bases not matched to a gene. The germline V gene encodes CDR1 SQVTM and CDR2 ANQGSEA. Here the CDR3 reads CSVEEAWASGIYNEQFF. CDR3 DNA: TGCAGCGTTGAAGAAGCTTGGGCTAGCGGGATCTACAATGAGCAGTTCTTC.

This clone was detected once. This chain uses TRBV5-5 with TRBJ2-7; tentatively, D is TRBD2 (6 bases). Trimming removed 1 base at V and 2 bases at J, with 13 bases between. There are 15 residues in the CDR3. CDR1 is SGHKS and CDR2 is YYEKEE in the germline V gene (reference sequence). The CDR3 coding sequence is TGTGCCAGCAGCTTGTATGGGACTCCAGCCTACGAGCAGTACTTC. Translating it yields CASSLYGTPAYEQYF.

This clone was recorded once. This chain joins TRBV6-5 and TRBJ1-1; TRBD1 aligns across 7 bases. Unmatched junction bases numbered 3, after V lost 5 bases and J lost 0 bases. Germline CDR1 MNHEY, CDR2 SVGAGI. The CDR3 spans 14 residues. The CDR3 protein is CASSTGDLNTEAFF. CDR3 DNA: TGTGCCAGCAGTACAGGGGATTTGAACACTGAAGCTTTCTTT.

The chain couples TRBV6-1 to TRBJ1-2, with D perhaps TRBD1 (6 bases). Germline V gives CDR1 MNHNS, CDR2 SASEGT. The CDR3 totals 15 residues. Trimming shortened V by 10 bases and J by 5 bases, and 23 bases separated the two germline ends. The CDR3 coding sequence is TGTGCCACCGACGGACAGCCCGAGGGGGGGTATGGCTACACCTTC. This gives the protein CATDGQPEGGYGYTF.

The rearrangement links TRBV2 to TRBJ2-5; a possible D gene is TRBD2 (6 bases). V shed 6 bases and J shed 1 base, with 9 bases lying between them. The CDR3 length is 13 residues. Germline V lookup: CDR1 SNHLY, CDR2 FYNNEI. In DNA, the CDR3 is TGTGCCAGCAGCGCCGGGGGCCAAGAGACCCAGTACTTC. It encodes CASSAGGQETQYF.

The chain carries TRBV5-1 and TRBJ2-7; D not certain. There are 14 residues in the CDR3. V was shortened by 4 bases and J by 2 bases, with 13 bases between the two germline ends. Germline CDR1 is SGHRS and CDR2 is YFSETQ. CDR3 in amino acids: CASSAFPATYEQYF. The CDR3 nucleotides are TGCGCCAGCAGCGCCTTTCCTGCTACCTACGAGCAGTACTTC.

The chain links TRBV27 to TRBJ2-3, with D uncertain. This CDR3 is 14 amino acids long. The V and J ends lost 6 bases and 4 bases respectively, with 14 bases between them. Germline-derived CDR1 and CDR2 are MNHEY and SMNVEV (reference sequence). CDR3 residues: CASSVGNLADTQYF. In DNA form, the CDR3 reads TGTGCCAGCAGCGTTGGTAATTTAGCAGATACGCAGTATTTT.

The sample holds a few counts of this clone. The chain uses TRBV29-1 and TRBJ1-1; D gene ambiguous. V lost 7 bases, J lost 4 bases, and 10 bases lay in between. CDR1 is SQVTM, CDR2 ANQGSEA, per germline. This CDR3 is 11 amino acids long. CDR3 sequence: CSASEGTEAFF. CDR3 in DNA: TGCAGCGCCTCCGAGGGCACTGAAGCTTTCTTT.

This chain uses TRBV29-1 with TRBJ2-7, with 9 bases aligning to TRBD1. CDR1 is SQVTM, CDR2 ANQGSEA, per germline. This CDR3 spans 14 amino acids. The V and J ends lost 4 bases and 3 bases, in that order; junction bases with no gene match: 7. CDR3 amino acids: CSVVIGTGLYEQYF. The DNA for the CDR3 is TGCAGCGTTGTTATTGGGACAGGGCTCTACGAGCAGTACTTC.

The chain couples TRBV12-1 to TRBJ2-1; the table's D call of TRBD2 was not tested on the DNA. TRBV12-1 is a pseudogene segment. This CDR3 has 21 amino acids. CDR3 sequence (DNA): TGTGCCAGCAGCTTTGCGGGGCCGACTAGCGGGAGGACTCTTACCTACAATGAGCAGTTCTTC. This encodes CASSFAGPTSGRTLTYNEQFF.

This clone appeared a single time. V and J are TRBV6-6 and TRBJ2-2; 8 bases agree with TRBD2. CDR3 length: 15 residues. Germline V gene data show CDR1 as MNHNY and CDR2 as SVGAGI (reference sequence). V was clipped by 2 bases and J by 2 bases; unmatched bases: 1. This CDR3 reads CASSYRGGNTGELFF. The CDR3 DNA reads as TGTGCCAGCAGTTACCGGGGGGGAAACACCGGGGAGCTGTTTTTT.

The chain joins TRBV11-2 to TRBJ2-7; no firm D call. V lost 4 bases and J lost 7, with 8 bases in between. The CDR3 covers 11 residues. Germline CDR1 and CDR2: SGHAT and FQNNGV. The CDR3 is CASSSSYEQYF. DNA for the CDR3: TGTGCCAGCAGCTCCTCTTATGAGCAGTACTTC.

The rearrangement uses TRBV4-1 and TRBJ1-4, with D unclear. Germline V gene lookup returns CDR1 MGHRA and CDR2 YSYEKL. CDR3 length: 14 amino acids. V was shortened by 7 bases and J by 8 bases, with 17 bases between the two germline ends. CDR3: CASTYGRGGEKLFF. In nucleotides, the CDR3 is TGCGCCAGCACTTACGGACGAGGAGGGGAAAAACTGTTTTTT.

This sequence joins TRBV28 and TRBJ2-1; 7 positions agree with TRBD2. Germline CDR1 is MDHEN and CDR2 is SYDVKM. J was trimmed by 7 bases and V by 5 bases; bases with no gene match: 11. This CDR3 has 15 amino acids. The CDR3 region has the DNA TGTGCCAGCAGTCCGGGATTGGGGGGGGAGAATGAGCAGTTCTTC. Translating gives CASSPGLGGENEQFF.

Only one count was recorded for this clone. The genes are TRBV30 and TRBJ2-7; D possibly corresponds to TRBD1 (6 bases). CDR3 length equals 14 residues. Deletions cut 4 bases from V and 2 bases from J, with 15 bases between. Germline-derived CDR1 and CDR2 are GTSNPN and SVGIG (reference sequence). The CDR3 loop is CAWTRTAGAYEQYF. The CDR3 DNA is TGTGCCTGGACTCGGACAGCCGGGGCCTACGAGCAGTACTTC.